The clone carrying this TCR beta chain was seen a few times. The data originate from a study of blood T cell repertoires in COVID-19. Across the study: In each case, the material was cDNA or gDNA derived from T cells, B-cell-depleted T cells, or PBMCs.

Here immunoSEQ multiplex PCR was the method, and the copy in TCRdb shows in-frame clones only, minus some. The table includes around 94,000 clones, around 90% detected once. V was trimmed by 6 bases and J by 8 bases, leaving 19 bases between them. This CDR3 contains 15 residues. Germline V gene lookup returns CDR1 MDHEN and CDR2 SYDVKM. This chain links TRBV28 with TRBJ2-2; tentative D call: TRBD1 (6 bases). The clonotype was recovered from a man in his fifties with active COVID-19. The sample taken for sequencing was peripheral blood. The DNA for the CDR3 is TGTGCCAGCAGCCCCTCCAGGGGAAGGACGGGGGAGCTGTTTTTT. Protein product: CASSPSRGRTGELFF.